This T cell receptor (beta chain) originates from a study of blood T cell repertoires in COVID-19 (dated by TCRdb to about 2020). Concerning the study at large: The collaborator samples originated in the United States, Italy and Spain and spanned the acute and convalescent phases of COVID-19. A freely available public database, intended as a resource for researchers studying the immune response to SARS-CoV-2, is where the repertoires were released. The dataset comprised deeply sampled blood TCRbeta repertoires from subjects exposed to, actively infected with, or recovered from COVID-19. Sample metadata almost always included a de-identified subject ID, COVID-19 status, age in years and sex. The samples were drawn from the first 160 participants of the ongoing ImmuneRACE study and from 1,254 subjects provided by 6 global collaborators. The prospective study material was composed of cDNA or gDNA derived from T cells, B-cell-depleted T cells, or PBMCs. Where HLA class I and class II types were available, the types were taken from metadata supplied by the sample provider, not from assay-based typing. Overall results and qualifications from the work: The amount of clinical and demographic metadata varied by source and participant and was provided uncurated.

As concerns this clone: Its antigen is not yet known. Qualities for individual bases were not recorded, and no much larger clone is one base off.

Sequences MGHRA (CDR1) and YSYEKL (CDR2) are obtained from the germline V gene. Trimming removed 1 base from V and 6 bases from J, leaving 4 bases between the germline ends. CDR3 length: 12 amino acids, cysteine to phenylalanine. Left in the record is the CDR3 DNA by itself, 36 bases read in frame from the first base. TCRbeta CDR3 regions were amplified from genomic DNA using the immunoSEQ Assay, a bias-controlled multiplex PCR. Under the source paper's analysis protocol: Within the assay, amplification of reference gene primers was used to estimate how many nucleated cells each sample contained. To quantify the absolute abundance of each unique TCRbeta CDR3 rearrangement, sequence reads were collapsed and filtered. Productive Simpson clonality was computed per sample as the square root of Simpson's diversity index over productive rearrangements. Imported from immuneACCESS, the table was reduced by TCRdb to in-frame sequences with V and J called. These copies leave out some clones; in studies compared against another copy, an unresolved V gene accounts for under half, and the cause of the remainder is not known. The DNA gave D and trimming, while V, J and clone size come from that table. For this sample there are about 20,000 clones; roughly 78% appear just once. The ten largest clones represent around three fifths of the sample.

The collaborating institutions used their own protocols to collect whole blood in K2EDTA tubes. For TCRbeta analysis, collaborator samples were shipped as frozen whole blood, as isolated PBMCs, or as DNA extracted from either sample type. The receptor was isolated from a man older than 75 with acute or convalescent COVID-19. This chain joins TRBV4-1 to TRBJ1-5; the D gene lacks a confident call. Sequencing used peripheral blood. CDR3 protein: CASSQVGQPQHF. The nucleotide sequence is given as TGCGCCAGCAGCCAAGTCGGTCAGCCCCAGCATTTT.